The rows below give T cell receptor beta chains drawn from one sample of a study of neoadjuvant anti-PD-1 for oral cavity cancer. Sequenced by immunoSEQ multiplex PCR; TCRdb stores in-frame clones only, minus some. The sample holds approximately 74,000 clones, 70% to 85% seen once. The specimen comprised PBMCs, sampled before nivolumab (anti-PD-1) treatment. Every receptor here comes from a person aged 35 to 85 with oral cavity squamous cell carcinoma. Both conserved end residues are part of each CDR3. The order of the fields is D gene, J gene, clone size, V gene, CDR3 DNA, CDR3 protein. D genes are given only for firm matches. Size tells how often a clone was seen (once, few, many) or the class of an expanded clone, and some rows leave it out.

.,TRBJ1-2,.,TRBV6-5,TGTGCCACCTCTAAGGGCTCATCCTATGGCTACACCTTC,CATSKGSSYGYTF
TRBD1,TRBJ1-1,.,TRBV4-1,TGCGCCAGCAGCCAAGGAGGGACAGGGGGAGGGAACACTGAAGCTTTCTTT,CASSQGGTGGGNTEAFF
TRBD2,TRBJ2-7,.,TRBV19,TGTGCCAGTAGTATGGGACTAGCGGGAGGGATGCAGTACTTC,CASSMGLAGGMQYF
.,TRBJ1-5,.,TRBV2,TGTGCCAGCAGTGCGGTCGGCTATAGCAATCAGCCCCAGCATTTT,CASSAVGYSNQPQHF
.,TRBJ1-1,.,TRBV11-2,TGTGCCAGCAGCTATACGGTGAACACTGAAGCTTTCTTT,CASSYTVNTEAFF
.,TRBJ1-1,.,TRBV5-1,TGCGCCAGCAGCTGGATCTCGGTAGGAGATACTGAAGCTTTCTTT,CASSWISVGDTEAFF
.,TRBJ1-1,.,TRBV29-1,TGCAGCGTTGATCCATATGGGGCTCTGAACACTGAAGCTTTCTTT,CSVDPYGALNTEAFF
.,TRBJ1-1,.,TRBV2,TGTGCCAGCAGCGAGGGGGGGGCACTAACTGAAGCTTTCTTT,CASSEGGALTEAFF
TRBD1,TRBJ2-1,.,TRBV6-6,TGTGCCAGCAGACCGAACGACAGGGACCCACGCAATGAGCAGTTCTTC,CASRPNDRDPRNEQFF
.,TRBJ1-2,.,TRBV19,TGTGCCAGTAGCCTCCGACCGGGGGATGGCTACACCTTC,CASSLRPGDGYTF
.,TRBJ2-7,.,TRBV6-5,TGTGCCAGCAGGAGCGCGTCCTACGAGCAGTACTTC,CASRSASYEQYF
TRBD2,TRBJ2-1,.,TRBV7-8,TGTGCCAGCAGTTCTGCTGGGGCGGGAGTTCAGAGGGGCAATGAGCAGTTCTTC,CASSSAGAGVQRGNEQFF
.,TRBJ2-1,.,TRBV14,TGTGCCAGCAGCCAAGACTACGGGCAGGTCTTCTACAATGAGCAGTTCTTC,CASSQDYGQVFYNEQFF
.,TRBJ1-1,.,TRBV29-1,TGCAGCGTTGATATTCCAGGGGAGAGTGAAGCTTTCTTT,CSVDIPGESEAFF
TRBD1,TRBJ2-2,.,TRBV6-8,TGTGCCAGCAGTAAGACAGGGTCTTTGGCCGAATCGAACACCGGGGAGCTGTTTTTT,CASSKTGSLAESNTGELFF
.,TRBJ1-1,.,TRBV6-6,TGTGCCAGCGACAGGTCGAACACTGAAGCTTTCTTT,CASDRSNTEAFF
.,TRBJ1-1,.,TRBV5-1,TGCGCCAGCAGCTTTTCCGGGGTTAACACTGAAGCTTTCTTT,CASSFSGVNTEAFF
TRBD1,TRBJ2-1,.,TRBV28,TGTGCCAGCAGTTTTTTACAGGGGGCGGACAATGAGCAGTTCTTC,CASSFLQGADNEQFF
.,TRBJ2-3,few,TRBV6-1,TGTGCCAGCAGTGAGGCGTATTCGAGCACAGATACGCAGTATTTT,CASSEAYSSTDTQYF
.,TRBJ2-2,.,TRBV9,TGTGCCAGCAGCGTTTTGGGGGGCAGCGGGGAGCTGTTTTTT,CASSVLGGSGELFF
TRBD2,TRBJ2-7,.,TRBV5-1,TGCGCCAGCAGCTTATCGGGCGGACTAGCGGGAGTCGAGCAGTACTTC,CASSLSGGLAGVEQYF
TRBD1,TRBJ1-2,.,TRBV2,TGTGCCAGCAGTGGAGGGCCAGGGGGAAGGAGTGGCTACACCTTC,CASSGGPGGRSGYTF
TRBD1,TRBJ2-7,.,TRBV5-4,TGTGCCAGCAGCTTGGCGTGGAAAGGGGGCAACGAGCAGTACTTC,CASSLAWKGGNEQYF
.,TRBJ2-7,.,TRBV2,TGTGCCACCGGGGACTTTTCCTACGAGCAGTACTTC,CATGDFSYEQYF
.,TRBJ2-5,.,TRBV4-1,TGCGCCAGCAGCCCAGCCTCCGGGACGCGGGGCGAGACCCAGTACTTC,CASSPASGTRGETQYF
.,TRBJ2-1,.,TRBV5-1,TGCGCCAGCAGCGTGACCGGAGGAGGGTCGAGGGAGCAGTTCTTC,CASSVTGGGSREQFF
TRBD1,TRBJ2-3,.,TRBV7-3,TGTGCCAGCAGCTCACAGGGGCCCGGCTCACCAACAGATACGCAGTATTTT,CASSSQGPGSPTDTQYF
TRBD1,TRBJ2-7,.,TRBV27,TGTGCCAGCAGTACCCTCAGGGGGGAGCAGTACTTC,CASSTLRGEQYF
.,TRBJ1-5,.,TRBV5-5,TGTGCCAGCAGCTTAGCAGGTAGCAATCAGCCCCAGCATTTT,CASSLAGSNQPQHF
.,TRBJ2-5,.,TRBV7-8,TGTGCCAGCAGCTTAGAACATGGGGAAGAGACCCAGTACTTC,CASSLEHGEETQYF
TRBD1,TRBJ1-1,.,TRBV5-4,TGTGCCAGTAGACAGGGCGGGAACACTGAAGCTTTCTTT,CASRQGGNTEAFF
TRBD1,TRBJ2-1,.,TRBV5-1,TGCGCCAGCAGCTGGAGGACGGGACAGGAAGGTGAGCAGTTCTTC,CASSWRTGQEGEQFF
TRBD2,TRBJ2-7,.,TRBV2,TGTGCCAGCAGTGCCGGGCGGGAGAGATACGAGCAGTACTTC,CASSAGRERYEQYF
.,TRBJ1-4,.,TRBV10-3,TGTGCCATCAGTGGGTCCGCCGATGAAAAACTGTTTTTT,CAISGSADEKLFF
TRBD2,TRBJ2-1,.,TRBV27,TGTGCCAGCAGTCCCCTGGGACTAGCGGGAGCCCACAATGAGCAGTTCTTC,CASSPLGLAGAHNEQFF
TRBD2,TRBJ2-5,.,TRBV30,TGTGCCTGGAGTGGGACTAGCGGAGAGACCCAGTACTTC,CAWSGTSGETQYF
.,TRBJ1-5,.,TRBV27,TGTGCCAGCAGTTTGCAGAGCAATCAGCCCCAGCATTTT,CASSLQSNQPQHF
.,TRBJ1-4,once,TRBV5-1,TGCGCCAGCAGCTTGGCCCCCAGACCCAATGAAAAACTGTTTTTT,CASSLAPRPNEKLFF
TRBD1,TRBJ2-5,.,TRBV2,TGTGCCAGCAGTAGGGGGCCAGGGGCCCAGTACTTC,CASSRGPGAQYF
.,TRBJ2-6,.,TRBV13,TGTGCCAGCAGGGGTTGGCCAGCGACCATCTCTGGGGCCAACGTCCTGACTTTC,CASRGWPATISGANVLTF
.,TRBJ2-2,.,TRBV13,TGTGCCAGCAGCCCCAGGGGTGCTGGGGAGCTGTTTTTT,CASSPRGAGELFF
.,TRBJ1-2,.,TRBV29-1,TGCAGCGTGGACAGTTCTAGCTATGGCTACACCTTC,CSVDSSSYGYTF
.,TRBJ2-5,.,TRBV21-1,TGTGCCAGGGGGGCCCCCACCCACGGGGGAGGAGATACCCAGTACTTC,CARGAPTHGGGDTQYF
.,TRBJ2-7,.,TRBV25-1,TGTGCCAGCAGTAGCGCTAACCGGGGCTCCTACGAGCAGTACTTC,CASSSANRGSYEQYF